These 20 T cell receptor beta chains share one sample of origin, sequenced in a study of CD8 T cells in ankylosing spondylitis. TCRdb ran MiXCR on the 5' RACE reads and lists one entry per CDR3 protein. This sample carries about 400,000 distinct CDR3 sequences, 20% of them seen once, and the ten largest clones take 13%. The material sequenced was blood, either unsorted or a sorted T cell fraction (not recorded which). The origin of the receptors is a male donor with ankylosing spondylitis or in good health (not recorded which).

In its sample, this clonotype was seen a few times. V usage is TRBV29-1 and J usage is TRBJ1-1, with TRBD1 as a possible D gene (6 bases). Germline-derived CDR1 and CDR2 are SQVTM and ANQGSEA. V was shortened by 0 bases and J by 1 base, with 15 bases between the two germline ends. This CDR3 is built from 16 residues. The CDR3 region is CSVEDVQGLRNTEAFF. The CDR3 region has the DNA TGCAGCGTTGAAGATGTCCAGGGGCTTCGGAACACTGAAGCTTTCTTT.

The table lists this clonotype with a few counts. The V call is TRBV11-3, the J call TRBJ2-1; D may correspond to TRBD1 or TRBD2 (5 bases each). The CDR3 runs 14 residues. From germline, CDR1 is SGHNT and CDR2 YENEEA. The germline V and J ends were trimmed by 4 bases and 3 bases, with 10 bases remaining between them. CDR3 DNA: TGTGCCAGCAGCTCTCGGGACCGCTACAATGAGCAGTTCTTC. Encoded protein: CASSSRDRYNEQFF.

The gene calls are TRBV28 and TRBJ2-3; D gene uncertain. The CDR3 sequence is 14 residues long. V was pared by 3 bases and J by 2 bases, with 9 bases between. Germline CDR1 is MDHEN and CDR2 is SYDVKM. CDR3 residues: CASSFPSLTDTQYF. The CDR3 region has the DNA TGTGCCAGCAGTTTCCCATCACTCACAGATACGCAGTATTTT.

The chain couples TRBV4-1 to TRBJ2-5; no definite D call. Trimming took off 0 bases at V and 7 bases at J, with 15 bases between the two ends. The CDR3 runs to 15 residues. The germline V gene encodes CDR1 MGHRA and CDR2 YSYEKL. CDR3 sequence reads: CASSQEGGPLGTQYF. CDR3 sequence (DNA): TGCGCCAGCAGCCAAGAAGGTGGGCCACTCGGGACCCAGTACTTC.

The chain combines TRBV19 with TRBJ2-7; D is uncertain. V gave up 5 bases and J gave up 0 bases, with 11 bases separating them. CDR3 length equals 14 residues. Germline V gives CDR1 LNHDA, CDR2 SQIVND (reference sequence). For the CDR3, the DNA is TGTGCCAGTAGTGATGGACGGAACTCCTACGAGCAGTACTTC. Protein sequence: CASSDGRNSYEQYF.

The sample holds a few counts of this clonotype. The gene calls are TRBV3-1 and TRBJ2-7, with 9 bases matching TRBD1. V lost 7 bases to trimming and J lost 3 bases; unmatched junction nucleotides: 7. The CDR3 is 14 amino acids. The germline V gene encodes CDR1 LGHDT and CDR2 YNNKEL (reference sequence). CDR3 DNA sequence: TGTGCCAGCACCTTCGGGACAGGGATCTACGAGCAGTACTTC. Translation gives CASTFGTGIYEQYF.

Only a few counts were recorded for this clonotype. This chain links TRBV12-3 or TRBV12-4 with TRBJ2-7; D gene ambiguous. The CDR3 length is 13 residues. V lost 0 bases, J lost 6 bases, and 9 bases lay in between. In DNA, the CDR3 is TGTGCCAGCAGTTTAGCGCTAATCGCCGAGCAGTACTTC. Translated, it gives CASSLALIAEQYF.

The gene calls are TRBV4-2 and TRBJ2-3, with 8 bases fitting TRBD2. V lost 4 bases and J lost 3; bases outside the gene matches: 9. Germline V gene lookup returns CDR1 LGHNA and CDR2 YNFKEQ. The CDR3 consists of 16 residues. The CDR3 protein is CASSLGGGRRTDTQYF. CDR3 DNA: TGTGCCAGCAGCCTCGGCGGGGGGCGGAGGACAGATACGCAGTATTTT.

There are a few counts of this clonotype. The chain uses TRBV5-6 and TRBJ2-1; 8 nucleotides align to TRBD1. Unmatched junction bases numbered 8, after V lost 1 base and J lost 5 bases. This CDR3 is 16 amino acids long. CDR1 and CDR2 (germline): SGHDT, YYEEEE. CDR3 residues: CASSLLWQGADNEQFF. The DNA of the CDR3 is TGTGCCAGCAGCTTGTTGTGGCAGGGGGCCGACAATGAGCAGTTCTTC.

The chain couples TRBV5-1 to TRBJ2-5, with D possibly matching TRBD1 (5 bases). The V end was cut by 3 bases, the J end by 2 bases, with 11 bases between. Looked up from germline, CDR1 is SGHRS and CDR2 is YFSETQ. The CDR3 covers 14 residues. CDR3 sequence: CASSWTTGQETQYF. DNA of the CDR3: TGCGCCAGCAGCTGGACAACAGGACAAGAGACCCAGTACTTC.

CDR3: CASSPTGADRSSYEQYF. The DNA for the CDR3 is TGCGCCAGCAGCCCCACTGGAGCGGACAGGAGCTCCTACGAGCAGTACTTC. This rearrangement joins TRBV5-1 to TRBJ2-7; 7 nucleotides agree with TRBD1. The ends lost 4 bases at V and 0 bases at J; junction bases unmatched: 13. Germline V CDR1 and CDR2: SGHRS, YFSETQ. This CDR3 contains 17 residues.

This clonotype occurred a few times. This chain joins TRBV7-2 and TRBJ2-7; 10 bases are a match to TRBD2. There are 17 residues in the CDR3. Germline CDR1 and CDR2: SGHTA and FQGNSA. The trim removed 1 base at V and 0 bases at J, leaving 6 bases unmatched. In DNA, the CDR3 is TGTGCCAGCAGCTTAGGTGCTAGCGGGGGAAACTCCTACGAGCAGTACTTC. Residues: CASSLGASGGNSYEQYF.

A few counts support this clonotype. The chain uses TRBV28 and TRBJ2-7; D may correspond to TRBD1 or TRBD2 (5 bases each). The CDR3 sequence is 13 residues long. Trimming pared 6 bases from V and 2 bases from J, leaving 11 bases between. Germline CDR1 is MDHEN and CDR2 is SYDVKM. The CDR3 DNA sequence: TGTGCCAGCAGATCGGGACCAGCCTACGAGCAGTACTTC. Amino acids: CASRSGPAYEQYF.

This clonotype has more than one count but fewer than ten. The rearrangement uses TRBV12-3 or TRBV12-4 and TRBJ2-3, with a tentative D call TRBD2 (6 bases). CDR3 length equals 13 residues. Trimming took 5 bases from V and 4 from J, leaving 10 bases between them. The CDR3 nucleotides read TGTGCCAGCAGTGGAGGGTTCGCAGATACGCAGTATTTT. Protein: CASSGGFADTQYF.

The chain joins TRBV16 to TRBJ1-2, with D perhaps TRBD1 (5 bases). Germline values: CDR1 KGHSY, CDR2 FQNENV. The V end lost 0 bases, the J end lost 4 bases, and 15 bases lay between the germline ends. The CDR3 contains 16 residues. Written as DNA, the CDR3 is TGTGCCAGCAGCCAATCGCGTCAGGGATTAAGCTATGGCTACACCTTC. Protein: CASSQSRQGLSYGYTF.

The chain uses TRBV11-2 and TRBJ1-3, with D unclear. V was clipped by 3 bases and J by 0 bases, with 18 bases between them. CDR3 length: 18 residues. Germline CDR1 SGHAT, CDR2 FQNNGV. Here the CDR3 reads CASSLTSQRRRSGNTIYF. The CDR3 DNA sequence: TGTGCCAGCAGCTTGACCAGTCAGAGGCGACGCTCTGGAAACACCATATATTTT.

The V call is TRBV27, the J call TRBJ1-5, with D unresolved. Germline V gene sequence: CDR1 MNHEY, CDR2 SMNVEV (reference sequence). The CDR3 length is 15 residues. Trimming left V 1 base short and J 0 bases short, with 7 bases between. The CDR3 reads CASSLLGFSNQPQHF. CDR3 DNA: TGTGCCAGCAGTTTATTGGGTTTTAGCAATCAGCCCCAGCATTTT.

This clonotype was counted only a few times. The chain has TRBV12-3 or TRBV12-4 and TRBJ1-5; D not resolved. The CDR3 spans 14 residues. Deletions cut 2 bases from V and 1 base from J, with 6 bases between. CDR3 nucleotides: TGTGCCAGCAGTTTAAAGACCAGCAATCAGCCCCAGCATTTT. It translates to CASSLKTSNQPQHF.

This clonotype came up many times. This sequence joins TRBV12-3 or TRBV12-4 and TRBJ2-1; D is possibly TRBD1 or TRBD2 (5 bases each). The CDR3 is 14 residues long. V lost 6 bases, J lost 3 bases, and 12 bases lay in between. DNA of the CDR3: TGTGCCAGCAGCACCTCGGGGCACTACAATGAGCAGTTCTTC. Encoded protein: CASSTSGHYNEQFF.

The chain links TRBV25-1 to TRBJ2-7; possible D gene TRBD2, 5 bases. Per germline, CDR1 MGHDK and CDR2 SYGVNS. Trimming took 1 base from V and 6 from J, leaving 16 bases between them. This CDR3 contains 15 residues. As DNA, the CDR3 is TGTGCCAGCAGTGAATTGCCCGGGGAAGGAGGCGAGCAGTACTTC. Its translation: CASSELPGEGGEQYF.